The 2 T cell receptor beta chains given below trace back to one sample, sequenced in a study of shared clonotypes between healthy human individuals. TCRdb's table, derived via immunoSEQ multiplex PCR, lists solely in-frame clones and lacks some. The data show 300,000 to 350,000 clones, around 70% seen once. The sample consisted of memory CD4+ T cells sorted from blood. The subset: CD45RA-negative fraction. These receptors were taken from a man aged 30 to 39 in good health.

The rearrangement joins TRBV7-8 to TRBJ2-1; D is possibly TRBD2 (5 bases). V lost 4 bases to trimming and J lost 0 bases, with 16 bases between them. Germline loops: CDR1 SGHVS, CDR2 FQNEAQ. The CDR3 length is 17 residues. DNA of the CDR3: TGTGCCAGCAGCTCTGCAGTAGCTGGGAGCTCCTACAATGAGCAGTTCTTC. Protein product: CASSSAVAGSSYNEQFF.

The chain recombines TRBV11-2 with TRBJ1-2; D unresolved. The CDR3 extends over 15 amino acids. Deletions cut 1 base from V and 8 bases from J, with 17 bases between. Per the germline V gene, CDR1 is SGHAT and CDR2 is FQNNGV. The DNA for the CDR3 is TGTGCCAGCAGCTTAGCTGATTCGCGGGGTTGGGGCTACACCTTC. The encoded protein is CASSLADSRGWGYTF.